Listed here is a single T cell receptor beta chain. Its antigen is not identified. This specimen comes from a study of lymphopenia after photon versus proton radiotherapy. Measured with immunoSEQ multiplex PCR; TCRdb has only the in-frame clones, and not every one. The sample shows 150,000 to 200,000 clones, 70% to 90% of them seen only once. Findings and limits, study-wide: Under photons, naive T cells and diversity fell while effector/memory populations rose. Oligoclonal CD8+ Temra expansion after nadir drove photon patients' diversity drop. Better survival with proton therapy was suggested as possible, not demonstrated. Larger post-nadir TCR diversity loss correlated inversely with survival in deceased patients.

The CDR3 loop spans 15 amino acids. V was pared by 2 bases and J by 0 bases, with 4 bases of the junction left unmatched. Germline values: CDR1 PRHDT, CDR2 FYEKMQ (reference sequence). This chain connects TRBV13 to TRBJ2-7; 7 bases are a match to TRBD2. Material: peripheral blood, obtained from a patient treated with photon-based radiotherapy. The TCR originated in a man between 45 and 60 years old with gastric cancer. The CDR3 coding sequence is TGTGCCAGCAGCTTATCAGGACTAGTCTCCTACGAGCAGTACTTC. This codes for CASSLSGLVSYEQYF.